Included here is one T cell receptor (beta chain) sequence, with context. Germline CDR1 and CDR2: MNHEY and SVGEGT. Trimming shortened V by 2 bases and J by 4 bases, and 2 bases separated the two germline ends. CDR3 length equals 11 residues. In the original workflow: Estimation of nucleated cell counts relied on the amplification of reference gene primers. TCRdb keeps only in-frame clones here, not all; method: immunoSEQ multiplex PCR. V and J calls and clone size are those listed in that table; D and trimming were worked out from the DNA. The sample shows 200,000 to 250,000 clones, just over 85% of them seen only once. This sample stems from a study of blood T cell repertoires in COVID-19. Study details: Acute and convalescent COVID-19 specimens originated in the United States, Italy and Spain. T cells, B-cell-depleted T cells, or PBMCs supplied cDNA or gDNA.

Sequencing was performed on peripheral blood. The receptor comes from a man younger than 40 who had recovered from COVID-19. The chain is built from TRBV6-2 or TRBV6-3 and TRBJ1-1; D unclear. CDR3 DNA: TGTGCCAGCAGTTACCTCACTGAAGCTTTCTTT. This codes for CASSYLTEAFF.